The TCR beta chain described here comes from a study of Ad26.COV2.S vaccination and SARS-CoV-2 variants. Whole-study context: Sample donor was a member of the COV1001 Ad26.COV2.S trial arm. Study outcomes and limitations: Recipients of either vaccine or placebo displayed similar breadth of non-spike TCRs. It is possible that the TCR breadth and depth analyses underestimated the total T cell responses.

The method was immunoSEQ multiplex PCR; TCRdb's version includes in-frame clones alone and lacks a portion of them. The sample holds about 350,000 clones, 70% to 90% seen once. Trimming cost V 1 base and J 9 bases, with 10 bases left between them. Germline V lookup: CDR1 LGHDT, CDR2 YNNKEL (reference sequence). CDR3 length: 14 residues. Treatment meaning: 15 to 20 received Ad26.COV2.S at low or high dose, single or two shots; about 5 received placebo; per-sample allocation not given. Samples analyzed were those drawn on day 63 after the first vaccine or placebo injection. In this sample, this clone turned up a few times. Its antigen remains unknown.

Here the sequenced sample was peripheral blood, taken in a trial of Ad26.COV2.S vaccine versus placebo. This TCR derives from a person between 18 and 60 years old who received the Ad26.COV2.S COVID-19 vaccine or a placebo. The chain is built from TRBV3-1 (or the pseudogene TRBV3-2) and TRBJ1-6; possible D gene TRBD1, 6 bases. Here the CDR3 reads CASSQAGAGSPLHF. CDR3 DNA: TGTGCCAGCAGCCAAGCGGGGGCAGGTTCACCCCTCCACTTT.